The rows below give T cell receptor beta chains drawn from one sample of a study of identical twins. Using its own MiXCR run on the 5' RACE reads, TCRdb lists one record per CDR3 protein. The data contain around 490,000 distinct CDR3 sequences, over 12% of them singletons. The data were also submitted as part of a second study, on yellow fever vaccine responses in identical twins.

Sequencing was carried out using CD4+ T cells sorted from blood. These receptors came from a woman between 18 and 30 years old in good health. The CDR3 runs from the conserved cysteine through the conserved F or W. The order of the fields is J gene, CDR3 length, D gene, clone size, V gene, CDR3 protein, CDR3 DNA. A D gene is named only where the DNA matches it firmly. Expanded clones are given a class, and other clones once, few, many or no size at all.

TRBJ2-6 | 20 | TRBD1 | many | TRBV28 | CASTGIDGTGFFSGANVLTF | TGTGCCAGCACCGGAATCGACGGGACAGGGTTTTTCTCTGGGGCCAACGTCCTGACTTTC
TRBJ2-1 | 16 | TRBD1 | . | TRBV5-1 | CASSLGGGQGSNEQFF | TGCGCCAGCAGCCTCGGAGGTGGACAGGGAAGCAATGAGCAGTTCTTC
TRBJ2-1 | 15 | TRBD2 | few | TRBV25-1 | CASSEAGGPYNEQFF | TGTGCCAGCAGCGAAGCGGGGGGTCCCTACAATGAGCAGTTCTTC
TRBJ2-2 | 15 | . | few | TRBV5-1 | CASSATSSYTGELFF | TGCGCCAGCAGCGCTACTAGCTCGTACACCGGGGAGCTGTTTTTT
TRBJ2-7 | 16 | TRBD1 | . | TRBV2 | CASPGGLPGQGYEQYF | TGTGCCAGTCCGGGGGGACTCCCGGGACAGGGCTACGAGCAGTACTTC
TRBJ2-2 | 14 | . | . | TRBV7-9 | CASSTLLTTGELFF | TGTGCCAGCAGCACCCTTCTCACAACCGGGGAGCTGTTTTTT
TRBJ2-7 | 16 | TRBD2 | few | TRBV7-9 | CASSLAGLAGRYEQYF | TGTGCCAGCAGCTTGGCGGGACTAGCGGGAAGGTACGAGCAGTACTTC
TRBJ2-7 | 16 | TRBD1 | few | TRBV24-1 | CATSDTTGTGESEQYF | TGTGCCACCAGTGACACAACCGGGACAGGGGAATCCGAGCAGTACTTC
TRBJ2-1 | 17 | TRBD1 | . | TRBV7-9 | CASSSRTGPSSYNEQFF | TGTGCCAGCAGCTCAAGGACAGGGCCGAGCTCCTACAATGAGCAGTTCTTC
TRBJ2-2 | 15 | TRBD2 | . | TRBV7-6 | CASSRLLAGTGELFF | TGTGCCAGCAGCAGGTTGCTAGCGGGAACCGGGGAGCTGTTTTTT
TRBJ2-3 | 16 | . | . | TRBV5-1 | CASSLEVGGRGDTQYF | TGCGCCAGCAGCTTGGAGGTAGGGGGGAGAGGAGATACGCAGTATTTT
TRBJ2-7 | 17 | . | many | TRBV7-9 | CASSFMPTAKTTYEQYF | TGTGCCAGCAGCTTTATGCCGACGGCTAAGACCACCTACGAGCAGTACTTC
TRBJ2-4 | 15 | . | . | TRBV12-3/TRBV12-4 | CASSLGGSSKNIQYF | TGTGCCAGCAGTTTAGGTGGGAGCTCCAAAAACATTCAGTACTTC
TRBJ2-1 | 13 | . | many | TRBV12-3/TRBV12-4 | CASSLVLSHEQFF | TGTGCCAGCAGTTTGGTCCTATCCCATGAGCAGTTCTTC
TRBJ1-5 | 14 | . | . | TRBV4-2 | CASSPRDPGEPQHF | TGTGCCAGCAGCCCAAGGGACCCAGGAGAGCCCCAGCATTTT
TRBJ2-2 | 13 | . | . | TRBV6-4 | CASAGGRTGELFF | TGTGCCAGTGCCGGGGGTCGCACCGGGGAGCTGTTTTTT
TRBJ1-5 | 16 | . | . | TRBV10-3 | CAISEGTGYSNQPQHF | TGTGCCATCAGTGAAGGGACGGGGTATAGCAATCAGCCCCAGCATTTT
TRBJ1-1 | 12 | . | . | TRBV7-3 | CASRPSTTEAFF | TGTGCCAGCAGACCCTCCACCACTGAAGCTTTCTTT
TRBJ1-1 | 15 | . | . | TRBV4-1 | CASSQASRVDTEAFF | TGCGCCAGCAGCCAAGCGAGCAGGGTGGACACTGAAGCTTTCTTT
TRBJ1-4 | 11 | . | many | TRBV7-9 | CASSSGRRVFF | TGTGCCAGCAGCTCCGGACGAAGGGTGTTTTTT
TRBJ2-5 | 16 | TRBD1 | few | TRBV28 | CASSSTDRGERETQYF | TGTGCCAGCAGCTCCACTGACAGGGGGGAGCGAGAGACCCAGTACTTC
TRBJ2-4 | 19 | TRBD1 | . | TRBV29-1 | CSVASRDRAYLLAKNIQYF | TGCAGCGTTGCCTCACGGGACAGGGCTTATTTACTAGCCAAAAACATTCAGTACTTC
TRBJ1-1 | 14 | . | few | TRBV11-2 | CASSGGHQTTEAFF | TGTGCCAGCAGTGGCGGACATCAGACAACTGAAGCTTTCTTT
TRBJ2-6 | 15 | . | . | TRBV9 | CASSVDFSGANVLTF | TGTGCCAGCAGCGTTGATTTCTCTGGGGCCAACGTCCTGACTTTC
TRBJ2-1 | 17 | TRBD1 | . | TRBV3-1 | CASSPALTGSSYNEQFF | TGTGCCAGCAGCCCCGCCCTGACAGGGTCCTCCTACAATGAGCAGTTCTTC
TRBJ2-2 | 15 | . | few | TRBV11-3 | CASSIPQTGTGELFF | TGTGCCAGCAGCATACCCCAGACAGGCACCGGGGAGCTGTTTTTT
TRBJ2-2 | 16 | TRBD2 | few | TRBV12-3/TRBV12-4 | CATRLGGGFNTGELFF | TGTGCCACGCGTCTGGGCGGGGGGTTTAACACCGGGGAGCTGTTTTTT
TRBJ1-2 | 13 | . | few | TRBV15 | CATSRPTVDGYTF | TGTGCCACCAGCAGACCGACAGTTGATGGCTACACCTTC
TRBJ2-5 | 16 | . | . | TRBV6-2/TRBV6-3 | CASSLLSGGGEETQYF | TGTGCCAGCAGCCTATTGTCGGGGGGCGGCGAAGAGACCCAGTACTTC